This TCR beta chain was identified in a study of CD8+CD57+ T cells in acquired aplastic anemia. Overall study findings and caveats: Sharing between patients and controls was observed for about 27 CD8+ CDR3 sequences.

In this sample, this clonotype turned up many times. Its antigen is unidentified. The germline gives CDR1 MNHEY, CDR2 SVGAGI. V was trimmed by 2 bases and J by 3 bases, leaving 13 bases between them. The CDR3 is 15 amino acids. Genomic DNA constituted the template upon which TCR beta VDJ and CDR3 profiling was performed. TCRdb processed the reads anew with MiXCR; each CDR3 protein has one entry. This sample has roughly 200,000 distinct CDR3 sequences, with 61% found just once. The TCR comes from a human donor in good health. Sequencing was carried out using sorted CD4+, CD8+, or CD8+CD57+ T cells (not recorded which) from PBMCs. The rearrangement joins TRBV6-5 to TRBJ1-1; D is perhaps TRBD1 (6 bases). The DNA for the CDR3 is TGTGCCAGCAGTTACGGGGGGCCAGAGTACACTGAAGCTTTCTTT. It encodes CASSYGGPEYTEAFF.